The 2 T cell receptor beta chains below come from one sample, sequenced in a study of immune heterogeneity within non-small cell lung tumors (dated by TCRdb to the late 2010s). Sequenced on a HiSeq X Ten. A multiplex PCR system amplified the TCR beta CDR3 region, with a first 10-cycle round using 32 V-gene forward and 13 J-gene reverse primers. TCRdb reprocessing: public reads trimmed at Q25 with fastp, clones called with MiXCR, in-frame beta chains kept. Rows are unified per CDR3 protein, each entry keeping the most common DNA and genes. The sample table shows around 16,000 distinct CDR3 sequences, and 25% to 35% are seen once. The top ten hold about 4% of the sample. Genomic DNA was extracted from bulk tumor tissue and used as the TCR template, and roughly 600 ng gDNA was amplified per sample. During surgery, multiple biopsies were taken from each primary tumor and placed as far apart as possible within the tumor mass. The study cohort was described as untreated, and the patients were newly diagnosed NSCLC cases having curative surgery.

The sample comprised lung tumor tissue. The source is a man in his forties with non-small cell lung cancer.

The chain uses TRBV12-5 and TRBJ2-1; 8 nucleotides line up with TRBD2. Germline values: CDR1 LGHNT, CDR2 FRNRAP. Losses at the gene ends were 1 base for V and 7 bases for J; bases not matched to a gene: 6. The CDR3 loop spans 15 amino acids. CDR3 coding DNA: TGTGCTAGTGGTTTGGGACTAGCGTGGCGAAATGAGCAGTTCTTC. Residues: CASGLGLAWRNEQFF.

To note about this clonotype: This may be a read error, as it is one base from a much larger clone. The chain is built from TRBV12-3 or TRBV12-4 and TRBJ1-3; D unclear. This CDR3 comprises 11 residues. Trimming pared 6 bases from V and 4 bases from J, leaving 4 bases between. The DNA of the CDR3 is TGTGCCAGCAGAAGGGGAAACACCATATATTTT. This gives the protein CASRRGNTIYF.